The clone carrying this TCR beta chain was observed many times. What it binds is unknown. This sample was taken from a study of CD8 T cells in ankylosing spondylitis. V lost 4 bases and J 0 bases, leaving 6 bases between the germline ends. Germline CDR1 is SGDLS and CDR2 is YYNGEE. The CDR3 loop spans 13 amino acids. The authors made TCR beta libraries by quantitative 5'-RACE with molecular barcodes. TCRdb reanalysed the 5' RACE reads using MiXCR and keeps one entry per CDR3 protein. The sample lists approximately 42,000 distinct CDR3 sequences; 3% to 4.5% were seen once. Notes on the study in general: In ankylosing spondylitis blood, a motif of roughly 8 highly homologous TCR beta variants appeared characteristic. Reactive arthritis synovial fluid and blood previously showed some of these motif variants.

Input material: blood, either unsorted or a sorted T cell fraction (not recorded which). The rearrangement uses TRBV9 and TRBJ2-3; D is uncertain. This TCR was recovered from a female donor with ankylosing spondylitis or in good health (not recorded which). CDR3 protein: CASSQTSTDTQYF. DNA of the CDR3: TGTGCCAGCAGCCAAACTAGCACAGATACGCAGTATTTT.